Reported below is one T cell receptor (beta chain). Sorted-subset replicate PCR reactions contained 200 ng DNA, corresponding to tens of thousands of T cell genomes. Sequencing used immunoSEQ multiplex PCR; TCRdb keeps in-frame clones, though not all of them. The sample holds a few million clones, 93% seen once. This sample is drawn from a study of shared clonotypes between healthy human individuals. The CDR3 totals 15 residues. The ends were cut back, 6 bases at V and 0 bases at J, with 13 bases in the middle. The germline gives CDR1 MNHEY, CDR2 SMNVEV (reference sequence). CD45RO-negative cells were positively selected for CCR7, leaving out terminally differentiated effector memory CD45RA+ cells. The donors were all Caucasian adults (living in Nashville, Tennessee).

Sequencing used naive CD8+ T cells from PBMCs. This sequence was found in a young man in good health. Some clones in this sample may be carry-over from other donors' samples. V gene TRBV27 combines with J gene TRBJ2-3; D gene unclear. This CDR3 reads CASSPGIASTDTQYF. The CDR3 DNA reads TGTGCCAGCAGCCCCGGTATTGCCAGCACAGATACGCAGTATTTT.